This TCR beta chain stems from a study of T cells after posttransplantation cyclophosphamide. Clones were sequenced by immunoSEQ multiplex PCR, and TCRdb holds only the in-frame ones, with some missing. This sample has approximately 45,000 clones, with 90% found just once. Busulfan-fludarabine conditioning, marrow transplant, and cyclophosphamide on days +3 and +4 were administered. The CDR3 spans 13 residues. Trimming cost V 4 bases and J 7 bases; bases outside gene matches: 4. Per the germline V gene, CDR1 is SNHLY and CDR2 is FYNNEI. General study points: TRB overlap between skin or GI tissue T cells and blood was limited. After PTCy, TRB diversity resembled that of CNI/methotrexate controls. Later blood repertoires were often dominated by clones from the donor CD8+ memory compartment.

Details on this clone: The target antigen is unknown.

The clonotype originates from a male patient over 55 who received an allogeneic stem cell transplant from a related donor and was CMV-positive. Part of the T cell pool may stem from the graft donor. The rearrangement joins TRBV2 to TRBJ1-2; TRBD1 matches at 9 bases. The source material was PBMCs, sampled 55 to 70 days after allogeneic stem cell transplant with posttransplant cyclophosphamide. This CDR3 is CASSAGQGRGYTF. CDR3 coding DNA: TGTGCCAGCAGTGCGGGACAGGGACGTGGCTACACCTTC.